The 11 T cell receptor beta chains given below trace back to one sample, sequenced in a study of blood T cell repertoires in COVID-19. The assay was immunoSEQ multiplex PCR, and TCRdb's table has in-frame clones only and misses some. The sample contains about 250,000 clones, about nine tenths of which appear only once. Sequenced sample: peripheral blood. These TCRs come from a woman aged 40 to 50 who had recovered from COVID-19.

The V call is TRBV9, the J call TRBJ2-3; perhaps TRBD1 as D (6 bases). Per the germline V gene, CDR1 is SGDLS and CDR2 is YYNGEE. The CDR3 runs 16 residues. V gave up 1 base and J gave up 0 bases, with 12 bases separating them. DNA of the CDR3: TGTGCCAGCAGCGTACGGACAGATTCTAGCACAGATACGCAGTATTTT. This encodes CASSVRTDSSTDTQYF.

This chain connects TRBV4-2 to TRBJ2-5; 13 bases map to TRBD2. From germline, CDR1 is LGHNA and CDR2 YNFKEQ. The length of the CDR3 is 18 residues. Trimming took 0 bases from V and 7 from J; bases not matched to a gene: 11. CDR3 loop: CASSQDATLAGGPGTQYF. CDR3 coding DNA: TGTGCCAGCAGCCAAGACGCCACACTAGCGGGAGGGCCTGGGACCCAGTACTTC.

The CDR3 region has the DNA TGTGCCACCAGTGATCCCCTCAACAGGGGCAGGTACAATGAGCAGTTCTTC. Translated, it gives CATSDPLNRGRYNEQFF. The chain couples TRBV24-1 to TRBJ2-1, with TRBD1 identical over 7 bases. Germline assignment: CDR1 KGHDR and CDR2 SFDVKD. The length of the CDR3 is 17 residues. With 3 bases clipped from V and 4 bases from J, the junction kept 11 bases outside the gene matches.

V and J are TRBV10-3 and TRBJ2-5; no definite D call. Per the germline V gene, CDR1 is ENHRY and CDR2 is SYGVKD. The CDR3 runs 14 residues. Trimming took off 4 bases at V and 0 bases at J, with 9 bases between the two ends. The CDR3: CAISALGNQETQYF. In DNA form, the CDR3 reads TGTGCCATCAGTGCTCTTGGCAACCAAGAGACCCAGTACTTC.

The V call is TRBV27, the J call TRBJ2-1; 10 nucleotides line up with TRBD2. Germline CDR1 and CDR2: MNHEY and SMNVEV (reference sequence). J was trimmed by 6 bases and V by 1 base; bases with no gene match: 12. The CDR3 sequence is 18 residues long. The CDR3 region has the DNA TGTGCCAGCAGTTTATTCCTAAACCTAGCGGGAGTGGGCAATGAGCAGTTCTTC. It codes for CASSLFLNLAGVGNEQFF.

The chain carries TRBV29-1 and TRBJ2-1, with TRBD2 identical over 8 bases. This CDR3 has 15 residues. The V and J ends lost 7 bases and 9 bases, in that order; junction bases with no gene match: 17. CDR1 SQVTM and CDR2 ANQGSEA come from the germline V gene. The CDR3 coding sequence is TGCAGCGGATATCCGGGAGGGAAACGGGGGGGTGAGCAGTTCTTC. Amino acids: CSGYPGGKRGGEQFF.

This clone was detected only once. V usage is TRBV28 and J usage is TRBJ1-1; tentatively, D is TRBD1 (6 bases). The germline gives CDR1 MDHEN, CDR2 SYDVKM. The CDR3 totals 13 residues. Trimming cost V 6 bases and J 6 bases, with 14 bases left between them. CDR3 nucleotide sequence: TGTGCCAGCAGCCCAGGGGCACTCGCTGAAGCTTTCTTT. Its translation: CASSPGALAEAFF.

The CDR3 loop is CAWSQQGAGGYTF. CDR3 nucleotides: TGTGCCTGGAGTCAACAGGGGGCAGGTGGCTACACCTTC. The J gene is TRBJ1-2, the V gene TRBV30; 9 positions agree with TRBD1. CDR3 size: 13 residues. Per the germline V gene, CDR1 is GTSNPN and CDR2 is SVGIG (reference sequence). The trim removed 2 bases at V and 7 bases at J, leaving 5 bases unmatched.

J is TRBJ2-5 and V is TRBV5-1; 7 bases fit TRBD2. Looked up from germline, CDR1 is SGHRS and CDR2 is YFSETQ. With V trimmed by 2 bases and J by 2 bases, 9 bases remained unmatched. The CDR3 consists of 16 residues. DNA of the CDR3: TGCGCCAGCAGCTTTGGGGCTAGCGGAAGACAAGAGACCCAGTACTTC. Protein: CASSFGASGRQETQYF.

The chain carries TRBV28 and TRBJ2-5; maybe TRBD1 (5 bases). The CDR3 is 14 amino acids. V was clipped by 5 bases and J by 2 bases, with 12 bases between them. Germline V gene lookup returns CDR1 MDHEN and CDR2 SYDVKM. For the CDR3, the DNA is TGTGCCAGCAGTACCCGACAGAGACAAGAGACCCAGTACTTC. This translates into CASSTRQRQETQYF.

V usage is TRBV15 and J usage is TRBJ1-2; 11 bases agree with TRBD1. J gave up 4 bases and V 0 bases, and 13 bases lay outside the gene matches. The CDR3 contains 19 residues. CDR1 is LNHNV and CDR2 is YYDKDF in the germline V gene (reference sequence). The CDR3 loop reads CATSRDRDTGQGGGYGYTF. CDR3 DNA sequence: TGTGCCACCAGCAGAGATCGGGATACGGGACAGGGGGGAGGCTATGGCTACACCTTC.